This T cell receptor (beta chain) was documented in a study of blood T cell repertoires in COVID-19. As for the study in general: Researchers got acute and convalescent COVID-19 samples from the United States, Italy and Spain. PBMCs, B-cell-depleted T cells, or T cells provided the cDNA or gDNA that made up the material.

Authors' methods: By means of reference gene primer amplification, nucleated cell counts were estimated. The repertoire was sequenced with immunoSEQ multiplex PCR; TCRdb's copy has only in-frame clones and lacks some. V, J and clone size are those of that table, while D and trimming were read from the DNA. In the table there are about 380,000 clones, 81% of which are singletons. The length of the CDR3 is 15 residues. In germline, CDR1 is KGHDR, CDR2 SFDVKD. Trimming pared 1 base from V and 6 bases from J, leaving 12 bases between. The sequencing input was peripheral blood. The genes are TRBV24-1 and TRBJ2-1, with D possibly being TRBD2 (6 bases). The source of this sequence is a human donor with acute or convalescent COVID-19. The donor label of this sample is uncertain. This chain's CDR3 is CATSDFPGDRNEQFF. CDR3 nucleotides: TGTGCCACCAGTGATTTTCCGGGGGACCGCAATGAGCAGTTCTTC.